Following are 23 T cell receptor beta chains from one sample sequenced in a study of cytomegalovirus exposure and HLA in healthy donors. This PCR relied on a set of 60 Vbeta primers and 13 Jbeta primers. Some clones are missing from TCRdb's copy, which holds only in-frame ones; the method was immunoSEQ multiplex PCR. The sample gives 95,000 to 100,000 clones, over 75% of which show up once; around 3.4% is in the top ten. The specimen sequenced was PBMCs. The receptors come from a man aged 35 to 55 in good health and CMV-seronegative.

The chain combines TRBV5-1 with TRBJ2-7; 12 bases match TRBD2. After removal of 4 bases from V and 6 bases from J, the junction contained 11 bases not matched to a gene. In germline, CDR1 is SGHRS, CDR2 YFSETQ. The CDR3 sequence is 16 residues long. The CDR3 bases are TGCGCCAGCAGCGGGGGAAGGATACTAGCGGGAGGCGAGCAGTACTTC. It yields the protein CASSGGRILAGGEQYF.

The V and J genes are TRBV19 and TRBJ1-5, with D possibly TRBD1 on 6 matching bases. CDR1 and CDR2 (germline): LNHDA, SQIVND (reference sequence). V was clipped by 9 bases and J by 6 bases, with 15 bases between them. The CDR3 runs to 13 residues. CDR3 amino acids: CASRGQLGQPQHF. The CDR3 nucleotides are TGTGCCAGCCGCGGACAGCTTGGTCAGCCCCAGCATTTT.

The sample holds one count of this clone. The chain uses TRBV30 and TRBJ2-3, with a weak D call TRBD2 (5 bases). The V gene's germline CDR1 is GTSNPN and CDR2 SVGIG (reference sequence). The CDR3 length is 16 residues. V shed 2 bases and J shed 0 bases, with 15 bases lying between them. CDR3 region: CAWSYRGRTSTDTQYF. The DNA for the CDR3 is TGTGCCTGGAGTTACCGTGGCAGGACTAGCACAGATACGCAGTATTTT.

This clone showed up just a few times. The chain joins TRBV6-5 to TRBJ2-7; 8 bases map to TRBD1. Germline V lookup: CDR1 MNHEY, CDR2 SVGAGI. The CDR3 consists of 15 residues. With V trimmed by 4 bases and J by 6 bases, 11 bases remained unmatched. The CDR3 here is CASSSGQGDRSEQYF. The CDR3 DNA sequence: TGTGCCAGCAGTTCCGGACAGGGCGATCGGTCCGAGCAGTACTTC.

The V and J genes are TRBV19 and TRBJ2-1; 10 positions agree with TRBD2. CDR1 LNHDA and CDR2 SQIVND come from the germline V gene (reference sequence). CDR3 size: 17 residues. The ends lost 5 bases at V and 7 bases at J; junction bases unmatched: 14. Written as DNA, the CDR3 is TGTGCCAGTAGTCCTCGGGTAAGCGGGAGGGCCTTTAATGAGCAGTTCTTC. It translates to CASSPRVSGRAFNEQFF.

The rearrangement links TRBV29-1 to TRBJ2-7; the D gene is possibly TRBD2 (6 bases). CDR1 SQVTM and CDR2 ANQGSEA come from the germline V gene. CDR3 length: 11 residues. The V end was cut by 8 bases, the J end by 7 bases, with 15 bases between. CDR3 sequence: CSIISGREQYF. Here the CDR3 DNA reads TGCAGCATAATTTCAGGGAGGGAGCAGTACTTC.

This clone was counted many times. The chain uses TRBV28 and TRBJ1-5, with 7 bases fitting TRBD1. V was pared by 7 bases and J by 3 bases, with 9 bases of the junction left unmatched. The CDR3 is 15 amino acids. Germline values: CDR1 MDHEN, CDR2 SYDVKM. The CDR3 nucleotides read TGTGCCAGCACCCAGACAGGGACCCCCAATCAGCCCCAGCATTTT. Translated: CASTQTGTPNQPQHF. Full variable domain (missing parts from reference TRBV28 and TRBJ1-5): DVKVTQSSRYLVKRTGEKVFLECVQDMDHENMFWYRQDPGLGLRLIYFSYDVKMKEKGDIPEGYSVSREKKERFSLILESASTNQTSMYLCASTQTGTPNQPQHFGDGTRLSIL.

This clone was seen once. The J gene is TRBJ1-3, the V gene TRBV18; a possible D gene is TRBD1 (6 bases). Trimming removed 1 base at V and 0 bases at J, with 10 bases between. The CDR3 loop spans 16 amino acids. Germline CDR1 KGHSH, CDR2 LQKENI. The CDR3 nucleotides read TGTGCCAGCTCACCACGGTGGGACAACTCTGGAAACACCATATATTTT. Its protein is CASSPRWDNSGNTIYF. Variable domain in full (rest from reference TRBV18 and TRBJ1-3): NAGVMQNPRHLVRRRGQEARLRCSPMKGHSHVYWYRQLPEEGLKFMVYLQKENIIDESGMPKERFSAEFPKEGPSILRIQQVVRGDSAAYFCASSPRWDNSGNTIYFGEGSWLTVV.

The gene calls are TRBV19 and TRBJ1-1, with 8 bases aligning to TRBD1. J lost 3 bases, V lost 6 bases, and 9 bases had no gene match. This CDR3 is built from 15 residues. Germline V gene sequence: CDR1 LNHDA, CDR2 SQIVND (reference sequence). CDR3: CASSELRGLDTEAFF. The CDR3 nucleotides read TGTGCCAGTAGCGAACTCAGGGGGCTGGACACTGAAGCTTTCTTT.

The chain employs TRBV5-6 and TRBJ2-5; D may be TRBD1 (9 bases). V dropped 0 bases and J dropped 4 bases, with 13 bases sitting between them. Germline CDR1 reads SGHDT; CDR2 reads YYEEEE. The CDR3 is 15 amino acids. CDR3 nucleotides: TGTGCCAGCAGCTTGGTAGCGGGACAGGGAGAGACCCAGTACTTC. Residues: CASSLVAGQGETQYF. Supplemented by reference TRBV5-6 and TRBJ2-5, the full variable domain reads DAGVTQSPTHLIKTRGQQVTLRCSPKSGHDTVSWYQQALGQGPQFIFQYYEEEERQRGNFPDRFSGHQFPNYSSELNVNALLLGDSALYLCASSLVAGQGETQYFGPGTRLLVL.

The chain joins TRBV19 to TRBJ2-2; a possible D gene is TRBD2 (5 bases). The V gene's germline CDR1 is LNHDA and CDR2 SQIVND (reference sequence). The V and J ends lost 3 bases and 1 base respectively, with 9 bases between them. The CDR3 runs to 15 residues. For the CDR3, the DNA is TGTGCCAGTAGTATGGGCGGAGGGAACACCGGGGAGCTGTTTTTT. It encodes CASSMGGGNTGELFF.

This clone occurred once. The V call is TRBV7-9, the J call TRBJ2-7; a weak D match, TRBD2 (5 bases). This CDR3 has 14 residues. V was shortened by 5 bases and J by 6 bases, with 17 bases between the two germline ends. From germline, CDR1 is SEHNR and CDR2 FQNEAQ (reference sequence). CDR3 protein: CASSAGRRGSEQYF. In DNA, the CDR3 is TGTGCCAGCAGCGCTGGTCGTCGGGGAAGCGAGCAGTACTTC. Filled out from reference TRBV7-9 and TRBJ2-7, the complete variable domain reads DTGVSQNPRHKITKRGQNVTFRCDPISEHNRLYWYRQTLGQGPEFLTYFQNEAQLEKSRLLSDRFSAERPKGSFSTLEIQRTEQGDSAMYLCASSAGRRGSEQYFGPGTRLTVT.

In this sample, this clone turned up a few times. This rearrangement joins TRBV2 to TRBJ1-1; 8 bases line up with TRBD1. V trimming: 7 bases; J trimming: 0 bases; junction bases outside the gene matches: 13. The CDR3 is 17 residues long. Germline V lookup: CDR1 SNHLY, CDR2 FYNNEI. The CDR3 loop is CASIKDRGLYMNTEAFF. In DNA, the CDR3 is TGTGCCAGCATCAAAGACAGGGGACTATATATGAACACTGAAGCTTTCTTT.

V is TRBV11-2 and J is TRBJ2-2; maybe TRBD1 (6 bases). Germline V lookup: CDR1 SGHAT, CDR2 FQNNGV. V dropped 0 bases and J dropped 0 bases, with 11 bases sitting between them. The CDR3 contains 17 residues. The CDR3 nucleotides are TGTGCCAGCAGCTTAGAACCGGACAGCGCGAACACCGGGGAGCTGTTTTTT. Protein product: CASSLEPDSANTGELFF.

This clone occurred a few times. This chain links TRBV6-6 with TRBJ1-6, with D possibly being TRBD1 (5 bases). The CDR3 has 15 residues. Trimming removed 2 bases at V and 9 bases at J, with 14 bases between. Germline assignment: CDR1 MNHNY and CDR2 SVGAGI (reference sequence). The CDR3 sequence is CASSYEGARGSPLHF. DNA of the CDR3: TGTGCCAGCAGTTACGAAGGGGCTAGGGGTTCACCCCTCCACTTT.

The CDR3 protein is CASETGGHTEAFF. DNA for the CDR3: TGTGCCAGTGAGACAGGGGGACACACTGAAGCTTTCTTT. V usage is TRBV28 and J usage is TRBJ1-1, with 9 bases fitting TRBD1. The CDR3 covers 13 residues. CDR1 MDHEN and CDR2 SYDVKM come from the germline V gene. V gave up 9 bases and J gave up 3 bases; unmatched junction bases: 5.

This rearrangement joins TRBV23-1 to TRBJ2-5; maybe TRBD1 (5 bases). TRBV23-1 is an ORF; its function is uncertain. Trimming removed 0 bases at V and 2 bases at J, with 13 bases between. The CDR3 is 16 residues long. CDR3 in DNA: TGCGCCAGCAGTCAATCTGGAGTGGACACTCAAGAGACCCAGTACTTC. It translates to CASSQSGVDTQETQYF.

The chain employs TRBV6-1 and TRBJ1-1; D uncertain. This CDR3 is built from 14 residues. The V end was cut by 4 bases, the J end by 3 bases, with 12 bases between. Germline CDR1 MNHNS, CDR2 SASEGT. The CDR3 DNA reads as TGTGCCAGCAGTGCGTCAGGTGAACACACTGAAGCTTTCTTT. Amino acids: CASSASGEHTEAFF.

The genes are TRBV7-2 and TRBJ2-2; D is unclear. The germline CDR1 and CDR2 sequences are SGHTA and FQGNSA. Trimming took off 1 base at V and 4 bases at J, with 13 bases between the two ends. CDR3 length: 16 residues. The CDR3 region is CASSLGGTVITGELFF. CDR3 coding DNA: TGTGCCAGCAGCTTAGGTGGCACAGTAATCACCGGGGAGCTGTTTTTT.

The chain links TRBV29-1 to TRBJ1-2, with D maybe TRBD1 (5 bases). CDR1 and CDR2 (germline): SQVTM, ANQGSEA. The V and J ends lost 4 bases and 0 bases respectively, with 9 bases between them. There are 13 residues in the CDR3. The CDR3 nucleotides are TGCAGCGTTGGACCACAGGCTAACTATGGCTACACCTTC. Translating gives CSVGPQANYGYTF.

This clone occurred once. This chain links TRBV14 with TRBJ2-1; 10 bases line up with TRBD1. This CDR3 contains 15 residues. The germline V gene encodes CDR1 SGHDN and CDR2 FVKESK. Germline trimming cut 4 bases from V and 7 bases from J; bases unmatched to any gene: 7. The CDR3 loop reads CASSRRTGGGNEQFF. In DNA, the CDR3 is TGTGCCAGCAGCCGGAGGACAGGGGGGGGGAATGAGCAGTTCTTC. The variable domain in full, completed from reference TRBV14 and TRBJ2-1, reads EAGVTQFPSHSVIEKGQTVTLRCDPISGHDNLYWYRRVMGKEIKFLLHFVKESKQDESGMPNNRFLAERTGGTYSTLKVQPAELEDSGVYFCASSRRTGGGNEQFFGPGTRLTVL.

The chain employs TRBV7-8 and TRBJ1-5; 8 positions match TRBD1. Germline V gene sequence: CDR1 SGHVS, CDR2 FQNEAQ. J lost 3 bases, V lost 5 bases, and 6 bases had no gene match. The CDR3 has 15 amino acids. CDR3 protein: CASSTPTGVNQPQHF. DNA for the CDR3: TGTGCCAGCAGCACCCCGACAGGGGTCAATCAGCCCCAGCATTTT. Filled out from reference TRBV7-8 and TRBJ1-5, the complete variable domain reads GAGVSQSPRYKVAKRGQDVALRCDPISGHVSLFWYQQALGQGPEFLTYFQNEAQLDKSGLPSDRFFAERPEGSVSTLKIQRTQQEDSAVYLCASSTPTGVNQPQHFGDGTRLSIL.

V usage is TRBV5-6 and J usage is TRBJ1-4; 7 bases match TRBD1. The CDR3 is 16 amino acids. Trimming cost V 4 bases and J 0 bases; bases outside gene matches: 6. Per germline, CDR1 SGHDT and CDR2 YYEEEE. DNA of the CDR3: TGTGCCAGCAGCATAGGACAGGCCGCAACTAATGAAAAACTGTTTTTT. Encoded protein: CASSIGQAATNEKLFF. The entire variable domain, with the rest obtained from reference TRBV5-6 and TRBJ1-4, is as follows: DAGVTQSPTHLIKTRGQQVTLRCSPKSGHDTVSWYQQALGQGPQFIFQYYEEEERQRGNFPDRFSGHQFPNYSSELNVNALLLGDSALYLCASSIGQAATNEKLFFGSGTQLSVL.